This paragraph reports one T cell receptor (beta chain). These data belong to a study of shared clonotypes between healthy human individuals. This table comes from immunoSEQ multiplex PCR, and its TCRdb copy is limited to in-frame clones, with some not included. Of 1,100,000 or so clones listed, 75% to 85% are singletons. Trimming shortened V by 5 bases and J by 1 base, and 8 bases separated the two germline ends. The CDR3 has 13 amino acids. Germline CDR1 SEHNR, CDR2 FQNEAQ (reference sequence). The chain carries TRBV7-9 and TRBJ2-5; unclear D gene. The sequence derives from a man between 18 and 29 years old in good health. Some clones in this sample may be carry-over from other donors' samples. Sequenced: memory CD4+ T cells from PBMCs. Indicated subset: CD45RA-negative fraction. The CDR3 loop reads CASSIQSQETQYF. The CDR3 nucleotides are TGTGCCAGCAGCATCCAGTCCCAAGAGACCCAGTACTTC.